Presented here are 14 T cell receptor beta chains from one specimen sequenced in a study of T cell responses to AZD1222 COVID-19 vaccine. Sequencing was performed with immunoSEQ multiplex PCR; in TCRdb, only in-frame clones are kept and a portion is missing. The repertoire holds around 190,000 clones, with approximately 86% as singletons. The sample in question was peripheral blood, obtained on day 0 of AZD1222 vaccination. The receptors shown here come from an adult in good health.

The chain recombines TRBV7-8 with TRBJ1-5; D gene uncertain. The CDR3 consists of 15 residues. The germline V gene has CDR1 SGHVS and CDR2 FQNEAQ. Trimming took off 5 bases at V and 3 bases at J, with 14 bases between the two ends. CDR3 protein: CASSPLGNVNQPQHF. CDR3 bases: TGTGCCAGCAGCCCCTTAGGGAACGTCAATCAGCCCCAGCATTTT.

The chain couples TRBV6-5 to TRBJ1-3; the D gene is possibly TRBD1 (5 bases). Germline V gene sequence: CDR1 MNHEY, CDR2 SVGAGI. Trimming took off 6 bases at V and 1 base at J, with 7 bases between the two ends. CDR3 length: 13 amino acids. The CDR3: CASSRESGNTIYF. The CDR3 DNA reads TGTGCCAGCAGCAGGGAATCTGGAAACACCATATATTTT.

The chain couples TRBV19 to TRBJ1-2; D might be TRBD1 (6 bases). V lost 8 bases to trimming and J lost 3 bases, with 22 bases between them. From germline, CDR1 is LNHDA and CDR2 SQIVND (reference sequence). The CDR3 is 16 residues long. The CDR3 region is CASRTSPGDKHYGYTF. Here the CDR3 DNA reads TGTGCCAGTCGCACCTCCCCCGGGGACAAGCACTATGGCTACACCTTC. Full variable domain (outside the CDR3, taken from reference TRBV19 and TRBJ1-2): DGGITQSPKYLFRKEGQNVTLSCEQNLNHDAMYWYRQDPGQGLRLIYYSQIVNDFQKGDIAEGYSVSREKKESFPLTVTSAQKNPTAFYLCASRTSPGDKHYGYTFGSGTRLTVV.

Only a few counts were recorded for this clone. This CDR3 is CASSIRPGLAGGTGELFF. As DNA, the CDR3 is TGTGCCAGTAGTATCCGTCCGGGGCTAGCGGGCGGGACCGGGGAGCTGTTTTTT. V usage is TRBV19 and J usage is TRBJ2-2; 8 positions agree with TRBD2. The J segment lost 5 bases and the V segment lost 3 bases, leaving 14 bases of the junction unmatched. CDR3 length: 18 residues. Germline V gene data show CDR1 as LNHDA and CDR2 as SQIVND (reference sequence).

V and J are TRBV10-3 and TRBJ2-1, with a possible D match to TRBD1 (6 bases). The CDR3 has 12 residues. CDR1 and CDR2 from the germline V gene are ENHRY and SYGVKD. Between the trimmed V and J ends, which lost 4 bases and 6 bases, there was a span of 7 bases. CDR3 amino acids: CAISGGGNEQFF. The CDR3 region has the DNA TGTGCCATCAGTGGAGGGGGCAATGAGCAGTTCTTC.

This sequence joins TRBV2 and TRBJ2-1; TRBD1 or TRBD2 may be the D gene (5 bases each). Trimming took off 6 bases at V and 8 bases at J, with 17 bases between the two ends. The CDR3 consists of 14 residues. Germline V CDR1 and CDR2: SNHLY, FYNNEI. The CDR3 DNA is TGTGCCAGCAGGAGGGGCGAGGTGATCGATGAGCAGTTCTTC. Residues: CASRRGEVIDEQFF.

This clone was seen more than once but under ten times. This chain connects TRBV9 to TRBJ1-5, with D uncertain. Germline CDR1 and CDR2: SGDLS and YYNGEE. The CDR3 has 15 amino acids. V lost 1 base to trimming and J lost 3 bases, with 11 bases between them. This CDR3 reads CASSVTAAPNQPQHF. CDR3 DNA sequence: TGTGCCAGCAGCGTAACCGCGGCACCCAATCAGCCCCAGCATTTT. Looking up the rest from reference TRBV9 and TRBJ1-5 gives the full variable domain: DSGVTQTPKHLITATGQRVTLRCSPRSGDLSVYWYQQSLDQGLQFLIQYYNGEERAKGNILERFSAQQFPDLHSELNLSSLELGDSALYFCASSVTAAPNQPQHFGDGTRLSIL.

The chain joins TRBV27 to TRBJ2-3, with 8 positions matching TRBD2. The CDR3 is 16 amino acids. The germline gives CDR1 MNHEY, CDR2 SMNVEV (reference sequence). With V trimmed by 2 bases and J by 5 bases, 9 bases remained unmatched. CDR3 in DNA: TGTGCCAGCAGTTTAGTTCCCGGGGGGGCCGGAGATACGCAGTATTTT. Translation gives CASSLVPGGAGDTQYF.

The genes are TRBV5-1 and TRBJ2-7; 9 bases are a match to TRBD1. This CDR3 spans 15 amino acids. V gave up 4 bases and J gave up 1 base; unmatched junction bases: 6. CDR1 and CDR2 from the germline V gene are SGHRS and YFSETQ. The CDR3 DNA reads TGCGCCAGCAGCGTCTCGGGACAGGGATCCTACGAGCAGTACTTC. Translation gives CASSVSGQGSYEQYF.

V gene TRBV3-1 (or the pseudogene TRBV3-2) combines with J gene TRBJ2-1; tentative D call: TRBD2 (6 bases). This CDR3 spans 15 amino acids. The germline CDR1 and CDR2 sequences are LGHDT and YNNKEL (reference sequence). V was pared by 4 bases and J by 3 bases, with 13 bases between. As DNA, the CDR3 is TGTGCCAGCAGCCCCGGGGGTAGCGGCTACAATGAGCAGTTCTTC. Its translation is CASSPGGSGYNEQFF.

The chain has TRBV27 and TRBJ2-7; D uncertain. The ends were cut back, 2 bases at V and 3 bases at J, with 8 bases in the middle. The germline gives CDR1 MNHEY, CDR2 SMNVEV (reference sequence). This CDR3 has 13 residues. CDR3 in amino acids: CASSLGPLYEQYF. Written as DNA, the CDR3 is TGTGCCAGCAGTTTAGGGCCCCTCTACGAGCAGTACTTC.

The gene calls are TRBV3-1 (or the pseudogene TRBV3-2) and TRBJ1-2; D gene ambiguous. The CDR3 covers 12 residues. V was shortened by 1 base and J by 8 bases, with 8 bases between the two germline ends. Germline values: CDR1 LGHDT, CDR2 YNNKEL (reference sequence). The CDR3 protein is CASSQARWGYTF. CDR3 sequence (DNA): TGTGCCAGCAGCCAAGCCAGGTGGGGCTACACCTTC.

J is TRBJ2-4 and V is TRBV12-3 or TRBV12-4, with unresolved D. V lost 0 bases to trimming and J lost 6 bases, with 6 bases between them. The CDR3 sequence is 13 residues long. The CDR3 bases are TGTGCCAGCAGTTTAGCTGCTACAAACATTCAGTACTTC. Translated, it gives CASSLAATNIQYF.

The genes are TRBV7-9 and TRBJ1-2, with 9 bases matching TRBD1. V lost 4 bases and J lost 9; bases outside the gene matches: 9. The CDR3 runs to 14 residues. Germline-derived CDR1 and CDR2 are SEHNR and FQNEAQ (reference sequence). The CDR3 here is CASSSTTGGTRYTF. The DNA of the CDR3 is TGTGCCAGCAGCTCCACTACAGGGGGCACGCGCTACACCTTC. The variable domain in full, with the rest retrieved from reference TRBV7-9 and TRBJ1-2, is DTGVSQNPRHKITKRGQNVTFRCDPISEHNRLYWYRQTLGQGPEFLTYFQNEAQLEKSRLLSDRFSAERPKGSFSTLEIQRTEQGDSAMYLCASSSTTGGTRYTFGSGTRLTVV.